This TCR beta chain comes out of a study of shared clonotypes between healthy human individuals. At the level of the study: Each donor had three CD4 naive, three CD4 memory, two CD8 naive and one CD8 memory plate. Study-wide findings and caveats: Among several donors, around 5% of naive CD4 clonotypes were found in common. The sole specimen, blood, was sampled, and tissue repertoires likely differ. Non-shared clonotypes showed lower generation probabilities than clonotypes common to all four donors.

Measured with immunoSEQ multiplex PCR; TCRdb has only the in-frame clones, and not every one. The profile shows about 2.2 million clones, around 95% of them singletons. It was CD45RO-negative cells, positively selected for CCR7, that made up naive CD8 cells, with terminally differentiated effector memory CD45RA+ cells excluded. This CDR3 has 14 amino acids. Germline V gene sequence: CDR1 SGHAT, CDR2 FQNNGV. Deletions cut 5 bases from V and 4 bases from J, with 14 bases between. This clone was recorded once. Its antigen is not identified. The source is a man younger than 35 in good health. Some clones in this sample may be carry-over from other donors' samples. The genes are TRBV11-2 and TRBJ2-5; D is unresolved. Sequenced material: naive CD8+ T cells from PBMCs. The CDR3 loop is CASSRPSMRETQYF. The DNA for the CDR3 is TGTGCCAGCAGCCGGCCGTCGATGCGAGAGACCCAGTACTTC.